One sample yielded the 28 T cell receptor beta chains listed below, sequenced in a study of blood T cell repertoires in COVID-19. This table comes from immunoSEQ multiplex PCR, and its TCRdb copy is limited to in-frame clones, with some not included. The sample shows 270,000 or so clones, about 86% of them seen only once. Sequencing was done on a sample of peripheral blood. Receptor source: a woman aged 60-75 years with active or convalescent COVID-19.

CDR3 sequence: CASSLRTNTEAFF. The CDR3 bases are TGTGCCAGCAGTTTACGTACTAACACTGAAGCTTTCTTT. V usage is TRBV6-5 and J usage is TRBJ1-1, with D hard to call. The CDR3 contains 13 residues. Germline lookup yields CDR1 MNHEY and CDR2 SVGAGI. The V and J ends lost 4 bases and 2 bases respectively, with 8 bases between them.

The rearrangement links TRBV24-1 to TRBJ2-1; 9 positions match TRBD1. CDR1 is KGHDR, CDR2 SFDVKD, per germline. Trimming cost V 7 bases and J 9 bases; bases outside gene matches: 12. The CDR3 consists of 15 residues. In DNA form, the CDR3 reads TGTGCCACCAGGGGGCCGGGACAGGGAGGTGGTGAGCAGTTCTTC. As protein: CATRGPGQGGGEQFF.

The chain couples TRBV6-5 to TRBJ1-5; tentatively, D is TRBD1 (5 bases). This CDR3 contains 15 residues. Trimming stripped 6 bases from V and 3 bases from J, with 15 bases between. Looked up from germline, CDR1 is MNHEY and CDR2 is SVGAGI. The CDR3, as DNA: TGTGCCAGCAGGACCGATGGAGGGGCCAATCAGCCCCAGCATTTT. Translating it yields CASRTDGGANQPQHF.

This chain uses TRBV4-2 with TRBJ1-6; D is undetermined. This CDR3 region has 14 residues. V lost 0 bases to trimming and J lost 7 bases, with 7 bases between them. Germline loops: CDR1 LGHNA, CDR2 YNFKEQ. The chain's CDR3 is CASSQERLNSPLHF. The CDR3 bases are TGTGCCAGCAGCCAAGAGAGGCTGAATTCACCCCTCCACTTT.

Only a few counts were recorded for this clone. The chain couples TRBV5-8 to TRBJ1-3, with a possible D match to TRBD1 (5 bases). The CDR3 runs to 16 residues. The germline V gene has CDR1 SGHTS and CDR2 YDEGEE. Trimming removed 4 bases at V and 0 bases at J, with 14 bases between. The CDR3, as DNA: TGTGCCAGCAGCCGAGGACACTTGAGCTCTGGAAACACCATATATTTT. Translating it yields CASSRGHLSSGNTIYF.

With regard to this clone: The junction does not match germline at one end; this may be a read error. The chain employs TRBV7-7 and TRBJ2-7, with 7 bases aligning to TRBD2. Germline CDR1 is SSHAT and CDR2 is FNYEAQ (reference sequence). CDR3 size: 15 residues. In nucleotides, the CDR3 is TGTGCTAGCAGCCTCGGGCCGGGAGGCTCCTACGAGCAGTACTTC. This gives the protein CASSLGPGGSYEQYF.

This clone has only one observation. The rearrangement uses TRBV5-1 and TRBJ1-3; D call uncertain. Germline-derived CDR1 and CDR2 are SGHRS and YFSETQ. The CDR3 runs 14 residues. V shed 7 bases and J shed 0 bases, with 11 bases lying between them. This chain's CDR3 is CASAAGSSGNTIYF. The CDR3 DNA follows: TGCGCCAGCGCCGCGGGAAGCTCTGGAAACACCATATATTTT. Based on the CDR3 plus reference TRBV5-1 and TRBJ1-3, the full variable domain is KAGVTQTPRYLIKTRGQQVTLSCSPISGHRSVSWYQQTPGQGLQFLFEYFSETQRNKGNFPGRFSGRQFSNSRSEMNVSTLELGDSALYLCASAAGSSGNTIYFGEGSWLTVV.

The chain joins TRBV7-8 to TRBJ2-7; possibly TRBD2 for D (5 bases). V was trimmed by 1 base and J by 1 base, leaving 11 bases between them. The germline V gene has CDR1 SGHVS and CDR2 FQNEAQ. The CDR3 has 15 residues. This CDR3 is CASSLGRTGSYEQYF. The CDR3 bases are TGTGCCAGCAGCTTAGGTCGGACGGGGTCCTACGAGCAGTACTTC. The whole variable domain, remainder taken from reference TRBV7-8 and TRBJ2-7, is GAGVSQSPRYKVAKRGQDVALRCDPISGHVSLFWYQQALGQGPEFLTYFQNEAQLDKSGLPSDRFFAERPEGSVSTLKIQRTQQEDSAVYLCASSLGRTGSYEQYFGPGTRLTVT.

The V call is TRBV27, the J call TRBJ1-1; the D gene is possibly TRBD1 (6 bases). The V gene's germline CDR1 is MNHEY and CDR2 SMNVEV (reference sequence). The CDR3 spans 13 residues. Trimming cost V 8 bases and J 4 bases, with 14 bases left between them. Here the CDR3 reads CASRQGRSTEAFF. The CDR3 DNA sequence: TGTGCCAGCCGGCAGGGGCGGAGCACTGAAGCTTTCTTT.

The rearrangement uses TRBV15 and TRBJ1-2, with D possibly being TRBD1 (6 bases). With 4 bases removed from V and 1 base from J, the gap between germline ends came to 13 bases. Germline-derived CDR1 and CDR2 are LNHNV and YYDKDF (reference sequence). The CDR3 runs to 15 residues. CDR3 nucleotides: TGTGCCACCAGCAACACAGGGCTTCTTAACTATGGCTACACCTTC. Translated, it gives CATSNTGLLNYGYTF.

V usage is TRBV19 and J usage is TRBJ1-1, with D possibly being TRBD1 (5 bases). Germline lookup yields CDR1 LNHDA and CDR2 SQIVND (reference sequence). The CDR3 is 12 residues long. The V end was cut by 1 base, the J end by 11 bases, with 11 bases between. The CDR3 protein is CASSIVGGNAFF. DNA of the CDR3: TGTGCCAGTAGTATAGTTGGGGGGAATGCTTTCTTT. Filled out from reference TRBV19 and TRBJ1-1, the complete variable domain reads DGGITQSPKYLFRKEGQNVTLSCEQNLNHDAMYWYRQDPGQGLRLIYYSQIVNDFQKGDIAEGYSVSREKKESFPLTVTSAQKNPTAFYLCASSIVGGNAFFGQGTRLTVV.

J is TRBJ2-3 and V is TRBV7-2, with 7 nucleotides matching TRBD2. Looked up from germline, CDR1 is SGHTA and CDR2 is FQGNSA. The CDR3 is made up of 13 amino acids. Losses at the gene ends were 6 bases for V and 1 base for J; bases not matched to a gene: 1. The chain's CDR3 is CASRAGGTDTQYF. The CDR3 nucleotides are TGTGCCAGCAGGGCGGGGGGCACAGATACGCAGTATTTT. The variable domain in full, completed from reference TRBV7-2 and TRBJ2-3, reads GAGVSQSPSNKVTEKGKDVELRCDPISGHTALYWYRQSLGQGLEFLIYFQGNSAPDKSGLPSDRFSAERTGGSVSTLTIQRTQQEDSAVYLCASRAGGTDTQYFGPGTRLTVL.

The genes are TRBV4-1 and TRBJ2-7, with 12 positions matching TRBD2. This CDR3 comprises 19 residues. The V and J ends lost 4 bases and 0 bases, in that order; junction bases with no gene match: 13. Germline CDR1 MGHRA, CDR2 YSYEKL. The CDR3 spells CASSLVGLAGGPHSYEQYF. CDR3 sequence (DNA): TGCGCCAGCAGCCTGGTGGGACTAGCGGGCGGTCCGCACTCCTACGAGCAGTACTTC.

V gene TRBV7-2 combines with J gene TRBJ2-3; 11 nucleotides agree with TRBD1. Germline CDR1 is SGHTA and CDR2 is FQGNSA. V was pared by 11 bases and J by 2 bases, with 3 bases of the junction left unmatched. The CDR3 runs to 13 residues. The CDR3 here is CACGQGATDTQYF. DNA for the CDR3: TGTGCCTGTGGACAGGGGGCCACAGATACGCAGTATTTT.

This chain uses TRBV13 with TRBJ1-1, with 8 positions matching TRBD1. The CDR3 has 15 amino acids. V dropped 5 bases and J dropped 0; count of bases not matched to a gene: 5. The germline CDR1 and CDR2 sequences are PRHDT and FYEKMQ (reference sequence). CDR3 sequence (DNA): TGTGCCAGCAGCGCCCGGACAGGGATGAACACTGAAGCTTTCTTT. Translating it yields CASSARTGMNTEAFF.

The rearrangement joins TRBV7-3 to TRBJ1-1; 11 nucleotides match TRBD1. The trim removed 5 bases at V and 4 bases at J, leaving 6 bases unmatched. Germline V gives CDR1 SGHTA, CDR2 FQGTGA. This CDR3 has 15 amino acids. CDR3 nucleotides: TGTGCCAGCAGCCCGATGGGACAGGGGGTCACTGAAGCTTTCTTT. The encoded protein is CASSPMGQGVTEAFF.

This clone came up a few times. The chain uses TRBV27 and TRBJ2-7; TRBD1 aligns across 7 bases. The V segment lost 3 bases and the J segment 5 bases; nucleotides outside the gene matches: 10. The CDR3 runs 15 residues. Germline CDR1 is MNHEY and CDR2 is SMNVEV (reference sequence). The CDR3 protein is CASSFGTAPGDEQYF. CDR3 DNA sequence: TGTGCCAGCAGTTTTGGGACAGCCCCCGGGGACGAGCAGTACTTC.

CDR3 sequence reads: CASSYSREPLHF. The CDR3 region has the DNA TGTGCCAGCAGTTACTCGAGGGAACCCCTCCACTTT. The V call is TRBV6-5, the J call TRBJ1-6; D uncertain. V gave up 0 bases and J gave up 12 bases, with 6 bases separating them. Germline V gene lookup returns CDR1 MNHEY and CDR2 SVGAGI. The CDR3 length is 12 residues.

This clone has more than one count but fewer than ten. CDR3 sequence (DNA): TGTGCCAGCAGCTTATCGACAGGCGCATACACTGAAGCTTTCTTT. Translated: CASSLSTGAYTEAFF. The J gene is TRBJ1-1, the V gene TRBV7-2; a possible D gene is TRBD1 (6 bases). Germline V gene sequence: CDR1 SGHTA, CDR2 FQGNSA. V shed 2 bases and J shed 3 bases, with 13 bases lying between them. CDR3 length: 15 amino acids.

V usage is TRBV20-1 and J usage is TRBJ1-6; D call uncertain. CDR1 and CDR2 from the germline V gene are DFQATT and SNEGSKA (reference sequence). Deletions cut 3 bases from V and 7 bases from J, with 16 bases between. CDR3 size: 15 residues. The CDR3 sequence is CSASFSGVDNSPLHF. The CDR3 DNA reads TGCAGTGCTAGTTTTTCCGGGGTAGACAATTCACCCCTCCACTTT.

J is TRBJ2-3 and V is TRBV4-2; TRBD2 matches 8 bases. The germline V gene has CDR1 LGHNA and CDR2 YNFKEQ. This CDR3 is built from 19 residues. Trimming removed 0 bases from V and 2 bases from J; junction bases left unmatched: 13. The CDR3 region is CASSQDLGFGGGPTDTQYF. CDR3 nucleotide sequence: TGTGCCAGCAGCCAAGACCTTGGGTTCGGGGGGGGTCCCACAGATACGCAGTATTTT.

This sequence joins TRBV14 and TRBJ1-2; D remains unclear. Trimming shortened V by 4 bases and J by 10 bases, and 13 bases separated the two germline ends. CDR3 length: 12 residues. Germline V CDR1 and CDR2: SGHDN, FVKESK. CDR3 nucleotide sequence: TGTGCCAGCAGCCCACTGCCGGGTGACTACACCTTC. Translating gives CASSPLPGDYTF. The whole variable domain, filled in from reference TRBV14 and TRBJ1-2, reads EAGVTQFPSHSVIEKGQTVTLRCDPISGHDNLYWYRRVMGKEIKFLLHFVKESKQDESGMPNNRFLAERTGGTYSTLKVQPAELEDSGVYFCASSPLPGDYTFGSGTRLTVV.

The chain has TRBV15 and TRBJ2-5; 7 nucleotides agree with TRBD1. Germline loops: CDR1 LNHNV, CDR2 YYDKDF (reference sequence). V lost 7 bases to trimming and J lost 5 bases; unmatched junction nucleotides: 10. The CDR3 is 14 amino acids. CDR3 bases: TGTGCCACCACCGCGACAGGGTCGGAGGAGACCCAGTACTTC. It specifies CATTATGSEETQYF. The complete variable domain, with remaining parts taken from reference TRBV15 and TRBJ2-5, reads DAMVIQNPRYQVTQFGKPVTLSCSQTLNHNVMYWYQQKSSQAPKLLFHYYDKDFNNEADTPDNFQSRRPNTSFCFLDIRSPGLGDTAMYLCATTATGSEETQYFGPGTRLLVL.

This chain connects TRBV7-2 to TRBJ1-5, with D maybe TRBD1 (5 bases). This CDR3 spans 15 amino acids. The germline V gene has CDR1 SGHTA and CDR2 FQGNSA. V was clipped by 2 bases and J by 6 bases, with 14 bases between them. CDR3 in amino acids: CASSLKSMGGQPQHF. The CDR3 DNA sequence: TGTGCCAGCAGCTTAAAATCTATGGGGGGTCAGCCCCAGCATTTT.

J is TRBJ1-1 and V is TRBV5-1; 8 bases line up with TRBD1. The length of the CDR3 is 17 residues. Losses at the gene ends were 4 bases for V and 1 base for J; bases not matched to a gene: 12. Per the germline V gene, CDR1 is SGHRS and CDR2 is YFSETQ. The CDR3 coding sequence is TGCGCCAGCAGCCCGAGTCCCGGGACAGGATCGAACACTGAAGCTTTCTTT. Its protein is CASSPSPGTGSNTEAFF.

The chain recombines TRBV7-9 with TRBJ1-4, with TRBD1 matching 7 bases. CDR3 size: 15 residues. The V gene's germline CDR1 is SEHNR and CDR2 FQNEAQ (reference sequence). The V segment lost 4 bases and the J segment 4 bases; nucleotides outside the gene matches: 6. In DNA, the CDR3 is TGTGCCAGCAGCTACGGGGACAGAGTTAATGAAAAACTGTTTTTT. Translating it yields CASSYGDRVNEKLFF.

The V gene is TRBV25-1, the J gene TRBJ2-3; 8 bases align to TRBD2. V lost 0 bases and J lost 7; bases outside the gene matches: 12. Germline V gives CDR1 MGHDK, CDR2 SYGVNS. This CDR3 spans 17 amino acids. CDR3 protein: CASSEYRPGGRGNTQYF. The CDR3 nucleotides read TGTGCCAGCAGTGAATATCGACCGGGGGGGCGGGGTAATACGCAGTATTTT.

The CDR3 here is CASSPLAGTGSFAEQFF. The CDR3 nucleotides read TGTGCCAGCAGCCCCTTAGCCGGGACAGGGTCTTTTGCTGAGCAGTTCTTC. The V gene is TRBV7-3, the J gene TRBJ2-1; 9 positions match TRBD1. J lost 9 bases, V lost 5 bases, and 17 bases had no gene match. CDR1 is SGHTA and CDR2 is FQGTGA in the germline V gene. The CDR3 totals 17 residues.